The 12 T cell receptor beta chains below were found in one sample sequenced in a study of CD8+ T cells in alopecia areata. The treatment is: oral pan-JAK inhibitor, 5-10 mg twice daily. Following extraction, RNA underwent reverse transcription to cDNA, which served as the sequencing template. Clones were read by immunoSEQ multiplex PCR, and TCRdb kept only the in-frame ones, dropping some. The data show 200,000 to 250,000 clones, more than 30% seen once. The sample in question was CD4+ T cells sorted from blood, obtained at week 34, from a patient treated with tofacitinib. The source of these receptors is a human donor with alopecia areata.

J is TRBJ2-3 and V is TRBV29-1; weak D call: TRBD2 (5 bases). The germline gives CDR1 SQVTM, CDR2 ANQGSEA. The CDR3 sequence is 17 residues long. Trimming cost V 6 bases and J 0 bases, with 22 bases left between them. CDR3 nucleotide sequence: TGCAGCGTCGACTCAGAGAGGACTGGGAGAAGCACAGATACGCAGTATTTT. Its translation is CSVDSERTGRSTDTQYF.

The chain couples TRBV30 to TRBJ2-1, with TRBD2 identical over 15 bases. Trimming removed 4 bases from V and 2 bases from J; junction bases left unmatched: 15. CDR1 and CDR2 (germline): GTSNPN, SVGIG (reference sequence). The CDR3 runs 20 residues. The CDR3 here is CAWTPHAGLAGGITYNEQFF. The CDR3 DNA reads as TGTGCCTGGACTCCTCATGCGGGACTAGCGGGGGGAATTACCTACAATGAGCAGTTCTTC.

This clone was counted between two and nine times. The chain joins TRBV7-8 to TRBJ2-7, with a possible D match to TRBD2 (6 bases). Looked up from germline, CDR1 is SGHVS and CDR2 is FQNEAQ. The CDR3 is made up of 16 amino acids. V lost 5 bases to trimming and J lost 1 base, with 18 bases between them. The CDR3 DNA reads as TGTGCCAGCAGCCAAACTCTCGGGGGAAGATCCTACGAGCAGTACTTC. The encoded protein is CASSQTLGGRSYEQYF. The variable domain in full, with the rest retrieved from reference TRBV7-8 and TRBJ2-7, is GAGVSQSPRYKVAKRGQDVALRCDPISGHVSLFWYQQALGQGPEFLTYFQNEAQLDKSGLPSDRFFAERPEGSVSTLKIQRTQQEDSAVYLCASSQTLGGRSYEQYFGPGTRLTVT.

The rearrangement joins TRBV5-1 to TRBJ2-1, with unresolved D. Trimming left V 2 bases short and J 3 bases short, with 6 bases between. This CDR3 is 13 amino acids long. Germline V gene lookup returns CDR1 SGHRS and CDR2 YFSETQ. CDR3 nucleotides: TGCGCCAGCAGCTTTACAGACTACAATGAGCAGTTCTTC. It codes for CASSFTDYNEQFF.

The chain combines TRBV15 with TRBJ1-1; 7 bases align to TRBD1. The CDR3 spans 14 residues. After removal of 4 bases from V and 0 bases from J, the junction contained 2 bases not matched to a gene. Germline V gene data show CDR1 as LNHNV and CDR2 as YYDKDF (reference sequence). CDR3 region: CATSTGQLNTEAFF. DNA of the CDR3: TGTGCCACCAGCACGGGACAGTTGAACACTGAAGCTTTCTTT.

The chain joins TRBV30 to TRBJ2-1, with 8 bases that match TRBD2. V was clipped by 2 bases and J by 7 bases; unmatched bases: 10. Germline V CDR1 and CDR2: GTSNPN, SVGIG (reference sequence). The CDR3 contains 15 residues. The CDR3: CAWSKGSSGLNEQFF. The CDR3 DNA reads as TGTGCCTGGAGTAAAGGGTCTAGCGGGTTGAATGAGCAGTTCTTC.

The CDR3 sequence is CASSYGGRQHF. The DNA for the CDR3 is TGTGCCAGCAGTTACGGGGGACGTCAGCATTTT. The genes are TRBV6-5 and TRBJ1-5; D possibly corresponds to TRBD1 (5 bases). Trimming removed 2 bases from V and 13 bases from J, with 9 bases in between. Looked up from germline, CDR1 is MNHEY and CDR2 is SVGAGI. The CDR3 totals 11 residues.

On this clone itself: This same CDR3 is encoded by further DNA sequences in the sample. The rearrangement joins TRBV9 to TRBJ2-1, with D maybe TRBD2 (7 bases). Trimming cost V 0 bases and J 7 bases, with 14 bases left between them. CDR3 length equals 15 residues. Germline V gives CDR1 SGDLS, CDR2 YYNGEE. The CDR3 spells CASSVEGGPRNEQFF. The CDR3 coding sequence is TGTGCCAGCAGCGTAGAGGGGGGGCCACGGAATGAGCAGTTCTTC.

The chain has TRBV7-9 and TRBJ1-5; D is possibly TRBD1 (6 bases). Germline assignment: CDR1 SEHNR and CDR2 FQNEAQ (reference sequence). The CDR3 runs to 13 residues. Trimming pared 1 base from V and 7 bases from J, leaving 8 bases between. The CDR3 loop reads CASSLEGGQPQHF. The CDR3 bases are TGTGCCAGCAGCTTAGAGGGGGGGCAGCCCCAGCATTTT.

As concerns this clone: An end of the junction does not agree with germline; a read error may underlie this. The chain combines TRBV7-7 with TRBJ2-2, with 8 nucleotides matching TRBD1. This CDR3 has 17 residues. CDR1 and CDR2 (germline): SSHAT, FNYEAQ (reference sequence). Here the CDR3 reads CASSLRSGGPNTGELFF. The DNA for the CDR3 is TGTGCTAGCAGCTTACGGTCAGGGGGCCCGAACACCGGGGAGCTGTTTTTT.

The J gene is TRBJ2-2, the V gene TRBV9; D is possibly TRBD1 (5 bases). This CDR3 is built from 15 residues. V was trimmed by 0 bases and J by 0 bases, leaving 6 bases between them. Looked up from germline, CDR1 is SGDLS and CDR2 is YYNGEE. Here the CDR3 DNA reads TGTGCCAGCAGCGTAGACAGGACGAACACCGGGGAGCTGTTTTTT. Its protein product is CASSVDRTNTGELFF.

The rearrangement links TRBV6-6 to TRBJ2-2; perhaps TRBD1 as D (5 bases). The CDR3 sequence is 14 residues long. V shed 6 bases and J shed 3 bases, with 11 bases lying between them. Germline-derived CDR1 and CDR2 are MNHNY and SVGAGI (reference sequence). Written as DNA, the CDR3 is TGTGCCAGCAGAACTCAGGGTTACACCGGGGAGCTGTTTTTT. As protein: CASRTQGYTGELFF.